This TCR beta chain was documented in a study of cytomegalovirus exposure and HLA in healthy donors. Study outcomes and limitations: TCR beta sequences numbering about 17,000 were associated with HLA alleles at 0.05 false discovery rate in a later analysis. A likely sequencing artifact accounted for one observed cluster of highly shared sequence variants.

This clone has a handful of counts. As yet, its antigen is unknown. Primers: 60 Vbeta forward and 13 Jbeta reverse. Measured with immunoSEQ multiplex PCR; TCRdb has only the in-frame clones, and not every one. Of approximately 89,000 clones in the sample, approximately 60% are singletons; the top ten hold 5% to 6.5%. The CDR3 runs 15 residues. Trimming cost V 1 base and J 6 bases; bases outside gene matches: 5. CDR1 KGHSH and CDR2 LQKENI come from the germline V gene. The receptor was derived from a woman aged 25 to 39 in good health and CMV-seropositive. Source material: PBMCs. The rearrangement links TRBV18 to TRBJ1-1, with 10 bases fitting TRBD1. CDR3 coding DNA: TGTGCCAGCTCACCACGTCGCGGACAGGGGGCTGAAGCTTTCTTT. Translating gives CASSPRRGQGAEAFF.